The clone carrying this T cell receptor (beta chain) was seen a few times. The sample belongs to a study of blood T cell repertoires in COVID-19. Study background: Samples representing acute and convalescent COVID-19 were sourced from the United States, Italy and Spain. T cells, B-cell-depleted T cells, or PBMCs supplied cDNA or gDNA.

The authors' processing: Reference gene primer amplification in the assay estimated nucleated cell counts. Using immunoSEQ multiplex PCR, the repertoire was profiled, and TCRdb retains in-frame clones only, with some absent. That table gives V, J and clone size, and the DNA gave D and trimming. Among tens of thousands of clones listed, under 90% were seen once. Germline CDR1 reads SGHTS; CDR2 reads YDEGEE. The CDR3 consists of 19 residues. V shed 3 bases, J shed 2 bases, and the junction held 10 bases outside the gene matches. Sequencing input: peripheral blood. The origin of this receptor is a man aged 80 or over with acute or convalescent COVID-19. The J gene is TRBJ2-3, the V gene TRBV5-8; 15 nucleotides match TRBD2. The DNA for the CDR3 is TGTGCCAGCAGCTACGGGACTAGCGGGAGGTACCTTTACACAGATACGCAGTATTTT. This sequence encodes CASSYGTSGRYLYTDTQYF.